This T cell receptor (beta chain) was documented in a study of blood T cell repertoires in COVID-19 (dated by TCRdb to 2019 to 2021). Describing the broader study: Samples covering the acute and convalescent phases of COVID-19 were provided by collaborators in the United States, Italy and Spain. Where available, HLA class I and class II types were taken from metadata supplied by the sample provider and were not determined by assay-based typing. The repertoires were released in a freely available public database meant as a resource for research on the immune response to SARS-CoV-2. Samples came from the ongoing ImmuneRACE study (first 160 participants) plus 1,254 subjects from 6 global collaborators. Sample metadata almost always included a de-identified subject ID, COVID-19 status, age in years and sex. Subjects who had been exposed to COVID-19, were actively infected with it, or had recovered from it provided the deeply sampled blood TCRbeta repertoires that made up the dataset. The material from the prospective study consisted of cDNA or gDNA derived from T cells, B-cell-depleted T cells, or PBMCs. Results the study describes overall, beyond this receptor: Clinical and demographic metadata were provided uncurated, with the amount varying by source and participant.

This clone has just one count. Its antigen is not yet known. No clone much larger than this one lies a single base away; base qualities are absent. Each collaborating institution followed its own protocols to collect whole blood in K2EDTA tubes. For TCRbeta analysis, collaborators shipped samples in one of three forms: frozen whole blood, isolated PBMCs, or DNA extracted from either of those sample types. The immunoSEQ Assay, a bias-controlled multiplex PCR, was used to amplify TCRbeta CDR3 regions from genomic DNA. The paper's processing steps were these. Nucleated cell counts per sample were estimated from amplification of reference gene primers within the assay. To quantify the absolute abundance of each unique TCRbeta CDR3 rearrangement, sequence reads were collapsed and filtered. For each sample, productive Simpson clonality was calculated as the square root of Simpson's diversity index across productive rearrangements. This is the immuneACCESS table as TCRdb keeps it, with only in-frame sequences that have V and J called. A part of the clones is gone; compared with another copy, unresolved V genes explain less than half, and the rest is unexplained. That table supplies the V and J calls and clone size; D and trimming were determined from the DNA. The sample profile shows some 150,000 clones; 80% to 90% of them were found once. The ten largest clones take up 1.5% of the sample.

For this chain, trimming is 3 bases at the V end and 8 bases at the J end, and the number of junction bases without a gene match is 12. The germline V gene sets CDR1 to LGHNA and CDR2 to YSLEER. The cysteine opens and the phenylalanine closes a CDR3 of 15 amino acids. Kept here is only the CDR3 DNA, which spans 45 bases and is read in frame from base 1. The rearrangement combines TRBV4-3 with TRBJ1-2, with 7 middle bases fitting TRBD1. The sample comprised peripheral blood. The TCR originated in a woman aged 55-75 years with acute or convalescent COVID-19. The CDR3 in this case is CASSHGSTGLGGYTF. The bases are TGCGCCAGCAGCCATGGGTCGACAGGGTTGGGCGGCTACACCTTC.